The 26 T cell receptor beta chains given below trace back to one sample, sequenced in a study of spatial heterogeneity in lung cancer. Study-wide results and limits: In tumors, expanded intratumoral alpha and beta TCR counts tracked mutation counts.

Time point: sample taken at primary tumor resection. Via MiXCR, TCRdb re-called the 5' RACE reads, giving one row per CDR3 protein. The top ten hold around 40% of the sample, which has about 1,400 distinct CDR3 sequences, about 9.4% seen once. No antigens are known for them. The starting material was lung tumor tissue, obtained at surgery. Receptor source: a female donor with early-stage non-small cell lung cancer.

This clonotype is classed as medium-sized. This beta chain slipped into a library made for alpha chains as a stray read, so its size is not meaningful. The J gene is TRBJ2-1, the V gene TRBV18, with TRBD2 matching over 13 bases. The V segment lost 2 bases and the J segment 0 bases; nucleotides outside the gene matches: 4. The CDR3 has 18 residues. Per germline, CDR1 KGHSH and CDR2 LQKENI. DNA of the CDR3: TGTGCCAGCTCACCAAGACTAGCGGGAGGTCGCTCCTACAATGAGCAGTTCTTC. Its translation is CASSPRLAGGRSYNEQFF.

This clonotype was recorded at least ten times. A library made for alpha chains picked up this beta chain off target, so its size means little. This sequence joins TRBV7-9 and TRBJ2-3; 10 bases map to TRBD2. The CDR3 extends over 16 amino acids. CDR1 and CDR2 from the germline V gene are SEHNR and FQNEAQ (reference sequence). Trimming at V came to 5 bases and at J to 5 bases, leaving 10 bases not matched to a gene. CDR3 sequence (DNA): TGTGCCAGCAGCCTACGGGCTAGCGGGAGTGTAGATACGCAGTATTTT. Protein: CASSLRASGSVDTQYF.

This clonotype is judged medium-sized. Being off target in a library aimed at alpha chains, this beta chain has a size of little meaning. CDR3 in DNA: TGTGCCAGCAGTTACAGGGAATCTGGGGCCAACGTCCTGACTTTC. This encodes CASSYRESGANVLTF. The chain combines TRBV7-9 with TRBJ2-6, with a weak D call TRBD1 (6 bases). The germline V gene encodes CDR1 SEHNR and CDR2 FQNEAQ (reference sequence). This CDR3 comprises 15 residues. The V and J ends lost 6 bases and 1 base respectively, with 10 bases between them.

On this clonotype: Little can be read into the size of this beta chain, an off-target read in a library designed for alpha chains. The chain employs TRBV28 and TRBJ2-7, with D perhaps matching TRBD2 (7 bases). The CDR3 covers 15 residues. The V end lost 5 bases, the J end lost 0 bases, and 14 bases lay between the germline ends. Germline lookup yields CDR1 MDHEN and CDR2 SYDVKM. CDR3 sequence reads: CASSLGGGASYEQYF. CDR3 DNA: TGTGCCAGCAGTCTCGGAGGGGGGGCCTCCTACGAGCAGTACTTC.

This clonotype is medium-sized (0.01 to 0.1%) within its sample. This beta chain is a stray read from a library made for alpha chains; its abundance is not meaningful. V usage is TRBV9 and J usage is TRBJ2-3, with D possibly matching TRBD2 (6 bases). V dropped 4 bases and J dropped 4 bases, with 16 bases sitting between them. The CDR3 is made up of 15 amino acids. CDR1 is SGDLS and CDR2 is YYNGEE in the germline V gene. The CDR3 DNA sequence: TGTGCCAGCAGCCCCCGACTAGTCGGGGCAGATACGCAGTATTTT. Protein sequence: CASSPRLVGADTQYF.

This clonotype counts as medium-sized (0.01 to 0.1%). The size of this beta chain means little, since it is a stray read in a library made for alpha chains. V and J are TRBV4-2 and TRBJ1-2, with D possibly matching TRBD1 (5 bases). V dropped 5 bases and J dropped 3 bases, with 7 bases sitting between them. The CDR3 contains 12 residues. Germline values: CDR1 LGHNA, CDR2 YNFKEQ. This CDR3 is CASSLTDYGYTF. CDR3 sequence (DNA): TGTGCCAGCAGCTTGACAGACTATGGCTACACCTTC.

To note about this clonotype: Because the library targeted alpha chains, this beta chain is an off-target read whose size means little. This chain links TRBV9 with TRBJ2-5; TRBD2 matches 11 bases. Unmatched junction bases numbered 11, after V lost 4 bases and J lost 3 bases. The CDR3 is 17 amino acids. CDR1 and CDR2 from the germline V gene are SGDLS and YYNGEE. The CDR3 bases are TGTGCCAGCAGCCCTTACTCCCTAGCGGGGGGTGAAGAGACCCAGTACTTC. This sequence encodes CASSPYSLAGGEETQYF.

By share, this clonotype ranks as medium-sized. This beta chain slipped into a library made for alpha chains as a stray read, so its size is not meaningful. The chain combines TRBV4-2 with TRBJ1-1; D gene uncertain. V gave up 4 bases and J gave up 0 bases, with 6 bases separating them. Germline lookup yields CDR1 LGHNA and CDR2 YNFKEQ. The CDR3 contains 13 residues. This CDR3 is CASSLALNTEAFF. CDR3 nucleotide sequence: TGTGCCAGCAGCCTCGCCCTGAACACTGAAGCTTTCTTT.

Within the sample, this clonotype is medium-sized. A library made for alpha chains picked up this beta chain off target, so its size means little. J is TRBJ2-1 and V is TRBV20-1, with 9 bases lining up with TRBD1. The CDR3 length is 14 residues. The junction had 4 bases not matched to a gene; V was cut back by 5 bases and J by 2 bases. The germline V gene has CDR1 DFQATT and CDR2 SNEGSKA (reference sequence). In DNA, the CDR3 is TGCAGTGCTGGGACAGGGATGGCCTACAATGAGCAGTTCTTC. Amino acid sequence: CSAGTGMAYNEQFF.

By share of the sample, this clonotype is medium-sized. The size of this beta chain means little, since it is a stray read in a library made for alpha chains. The genes are TRBV7-9 and TRBJ2-7; a weak D match, TRBD1 (6 bases). With 1 base removed from V and 0 bases from J, the gap between germline ends came to 10 bases. The germline V gene has CDR1 SEHNR and CDR2 FQNEAQ (reference sequence). The CDR3 spans 15 residues. Here the CDR3 reads CASSLGGQGSYEQYF. In DNA, the CDR3 is TGTGCCAGCAGCTTAGGGGGGCAGGGCTCCTACGAGCAGTACTTC.

Regarding this clonotype: This beta chain is an unintended read in a library built for alpha chains; its size means little. The chain links TRBV30 to TRBJ2-5; either TRBD1 or TRBD2 may fit D (6 bases each). CDR1 is GTSNPN, CDR2 SVGIG, per germline (reference sequence). Between the trimmed V and J ends, which lost 3 bases and 5 bases, there was a span of 13 bases. The CDR3 runs 13 residues. CDR3 amino acids: CAWSGGQIETQYF. The CDR3 nucleotides read TGTGCCTGGAGCGGGGGCCAGATCGAGACCCAGTACTTC.

Of note for this clonotype: This beta chain is a stray read from a library made for alpha chains; its abundance is not meaningful. The CDR3 sequence: CSAKRGTGDYGYTF. CDR3 nucleotide sequence: TGCAGTGCCAAACGCGGGACAGGGGACTATGGCTACACCTTC. J is TRBJ1-2 and V is TRBV20-1, with 10 bases that match TRBD1. There are 14 residues in the CDR3. Germline V gene sequence: CDR1 DFQATT, CDR2 SNEGSKA (reference sequence). Trimming took 6 bases from V and 3 from J; bases not matched to a gene: 7.

This clonotype has only a few counts. This beta chain lies outside the target of a library built for alpha chains; its clone size means little. The rearrangement links TRBV7-2 to TRBJ2-1; unclear D gene. Germline V gives CDR1 SGHTA, CDR2 FQGNSA. V shed 1 base and J shed 8 bases, with 15 bases lying between them. This CDR3 is 15 amino acids long. DNA of the CDR3: TGTGCCAGCAGCTTAGTTCCCCCCCCGATGGATGAGCAGTTCTTC. It specifies CASSLVPPPMDEQFF.

There are a few counts of this clonotype. The library was prepared for alpha chains; this beta chain is a stray read, so its frequency means little. CDR3 nucleotide sequence: TGTGCCAGCACCACCGTACAGCTCTACAATGAGCAGTTCTTC. Translation gives CASTTVQLYNEQFF. V and J are TRBV28 and TRBJ2-1; no reliable D call. This CDR3 region has 14 residues. The V gene lost 7 bases and the J gene lost 3 bases, with 13 bases spanning the gap. CDR1 is MDHEN, CDR2 SYDVKM, per germline.

This clonotype is classed as medium-sized. Found in a library prepared for alpha chains, this beta chain is an off-target read, and its abundance has little meaning. J is TRBJ2-7 and V is TRBV7-9; D is unresolved. Germline CDR1 is SEHNR and CDR2 is FQNEAQ (reference sequence). V lost 3 bases and J lost 2, with 8 bases in between. The CDR3 length is 13 residues. The CDR3 coding sequence is TGTGCCAGCAGCTTCGACGGTCCCTACGAGCAGTACTTC. Its translation: CASSFDGPYEQYF. Using reference TRBV7-9 and TRBJ2-7 for the parts outside the CDR3, the full variable domain is DTGVSQNPRHKITKRGQNVTFRCDPISEHNRLYWYRQTLGQGPEFLTYFQNEAQLEKSRLLSDRFSAERPKGSFSTLEIQRTEQGDSAMYLCASSFDGPYEQYFGPGTRLTVT.

This clonotype is labeled medium-sized (0.01 to 0.1%). The size of this beta chain means little, since it is a stray read in a library made for alpha chains. This sequence joins TRBV10-3 and TRBJ1-6; D gene uncertain. Between the trimmed V and J ends, which lost 5 bases and 7 bases, there was a span of 12 bases. CDR1 and CDR2 (germline): ENHRY, SYGVKD. The CDR3 contains 14 residues. The CDR3 nucleotides are TGTGCCATCAGTCAACCCGTGGAGAATTCACCCCTCCACTTT. Amino acids: CAISQPVENSPLHF.

Notes on this clonotype: Little can be read into the size of this beta chain, an off-target read in a library designed for alpha chains. The chain joins TRBV29-1 to TRBJ2-3, with 12 bases that match TRBD2. Germline values: CDR1 SQVTM, CDR2 ANQGSEA. V was clipped by 4 bases and J by 6 bases; unmatched bases: 8. The CDR3 contains 15 residues. CDR3 in amino acids: CSVGGLAGELDTQYF. CDR3 nucleotide sequence: TGCAGCGTTGGGGGACTAGCGGGCGAGCTCGATACGCAGTATTTT.

A note on this clonotype: Little can be read into the size of this beta chain, an off-target read in a library designed for alpha chains. The chain is built from TRBV7-8 and TRBJ2-2; 11 bases fit TRBD2. Germline assignment: CDR1 SGHVS and CDR2 FQNEAQ. The CDR3 runs 15 residues. The V and J ends lost 5 bases and 5 bases, in that order; junction bases with no gene match: 4. The DNA for the CDR3 is TGTGCCAGCAGCCCCAGGACTAGCGGGACCGGGGAGCTGTTTTTT. Encoded protein: CASSPRTSGTGELFF.

Note on this clonotype: A much more abundant neighbour one base away suggests this may be a read error. Since the library was made to target alpha chains, this beta chain is a stray read and its abundance is not meaningful. The chain is built from TRBV7-2 and TRBJ1-4; D gene unclear. Deletions cut 1 base from V and 6 bases from J, with 12 bases between. Germline values: CDR1 SGHTA, CDR2 FQGNSA. This CDR3 spans 15 amino acids. The CDR3 bases are TGTGCCAGCAGCTTAGAAGGCAGGCTCCATGAAAAACTGTTTTTT. This sequence encodes CASSLEGRLHEKLFF.

Sample share makes this clonotype medium-sized. Found in a library prepared for alpha chains, this beta chain is an off-target read, and its abundance has little meaning. V usage is TRBV18 and J usage is TRBJ1-2; D gene ambiguous. V was cut by 3 bases and J by 4 bases, with 12 bases left in between. The CDR3 is 14 amino acids. In germline, CDR1 is KGHSH, CDR2 LQKENI. In DNA form, the CDR3 reads TGTGCCAGCTCACCTCGGCAGGAGATCTATGGCTACACCTTC. Translating it yields CASSPRQEIYGYTF.

About this clonotype itself: A library prepared for alpha chains yielded this beta chain as an off-target read; its size is of little meaning. V and J are TRBV6-5 and TRBJ2-1, with unresolved D. This CDR3 has 13 amino acids. The V gene lost 11 bases and the J gene lost 2 bases, with 13 bases spanning the gap. Germline CDR1 MNHEY, CDR2 SVGAGI. The CDR3 sequence: CASTAGPYNEQFF. As DNA, the CDR3 is TGTGCCTCCACGGCTGGCCCCTACAATGAGCAGTTCTTC.

This clonotype was seen ten or more times. This beta chain represents an off-target read in a library built for alpha chains; its size is of limited meaning. CDR3 coding DNA: TGCGCCAGCAGCGGGGGACAGCGTACTGCAACTAATGAAAAACTGTTTTTT. This sequence encodes CASSGGQRTATNEKLFF. The chain has TRBV5-1 and TRBJ1-4, with 7 positions matching TRBD1. This CDR3 contains 17 residues. With V trimmed by 4 bases and J by 0 bases, 9 bases remained unmatched. Germline lookup yields CDR1 SGHRS and CDR2 YFSETQ.

Only a few counts were recorded for this clonotype. This beta chain was picked up by a library intended for alpha chains and is off target, so its count carries little meaning. CDR3 sequence reads: CSASEDRGFDTQYF. The CDR3 DNA reads as TGCAGTGCTAGTGAGGACAGGGGTTTTGATACGCAGTATTTT. The V and J genes are TRBV20-1 and TRBJ2-3, with 9 bases aligning to TRBD1. The CDR3 is made up of 14 amino acids. The trim removed 3 bases at V and 6 bases at J, leaving 7 bases unmatched. Germline V gene lookup returns CDR1 DFQATT and CDR2 SNEGSKA (reference sequence).

This clonotype was detected many times. As an off-target read in a library built for alpha chains, this beta chain has a frequency of little significance. The V call is TRBV29-1, the J call TRBJ2-5; 7 nucleotides line up with TRBD1. With V trimmed by 4 bases and J by 2 bases, 1 base remained unmatched. CDR1 is SQVTM and CDR2 is ANQGSEA in the germline V gene. CDR3 length: 12 residues. The CDR3 DNA reads as TGCAGCGTTGCGGGACAGCAAGAGACCCAGTACTTC. Translating gives CSVAGQQETQYF.

In regard to this clonotype: Because the library targeted alpha chains, this beta chain is an off-target read whose size means little. The V call is TRBV20-1, the J call TRBJ2-7; tentatively, D is TRBD1 (6 bases). The V end was cut by 3 bases, the J end by 2 bases, with 20 bases between. CDR1 DFQATT and CDR2 SNEGSKA come from the germline V gene (reference sequence). This CDR3 spans 16 amino acids. DNA for the CDR3: TGCAGTGCTAGGGAAAACAGGGAACCCCATCCCTACGAGCAGTACTTC. This encodes CSARENREPHPYEQYF.

By share of the sample, this clonotype is medium-sized (0.01 to 0.1%). For a library built for alpha chains, this beta chain is a stray read; little rests on its size. The chain has TRBV7-9 and TRBJ1-2; TRBD1 matches 7 bases. The CDR3 covers 16 residues. Germline V lookup: CDR1 SEHNR, CDR2 FQNEAQ (reference sequence). V was pared by 1 base and J by 1 base, with 6 bases of the junction left unmatched. The CDR3 protein is CASSLGAGTDNYGYTF. The CDR3 DNA reads as TGTGCCAGCAGCTTAGGGGCCGGGACAGATAACTATGGCTACACCTTC. Full variable domain (missing parts from reference TRBV7-9 and TRBJ1-2): DTGVSQNPRHKITKRGQNVTFRCDPISEHNRLYWYRQTLGQGPEFLTYFQNEAQLEKSRLLSDRFSAERPKGSFSTLEIQRTEQGDSAMYLCASSLGAGTDNYGYTFGSGTRLTVV.